These 24 T cell receptor beta chains share one sample of origin, sequenced in a study of CD8 T cells in ankylosing spondylitis. TCRdb re-analysed the 5' RACE reads in MiXCR, keeping a single row per CDR3 protein. The sample gives fewer than 200,000 distinct CDR3 sequences, just over 9.5% of which show up once; about 16% is in the top ten. Material for sequencing was blood, either unsorted or a sorted T cell fraction (not recorded which). The receptors shown here come from a female donor with ankylosing spondylitis or in good health (not recorded which).

V and J are TRBV27 and TRBJ2-1; possible D gene TRBD2, 6 bases. V gave up 4 bases and J gave up 3 bases, with 19 bases separating them. This CDR3 is 17 amino acids long. CDR1 is MNHEY, CDR2 SMNVEV, per germline (reference sequence). The CDR3 coding sequence is TGTGCCAGCAGTTCCGAAGGGAGGCCCGTCTACTACAATGAGCAGTTCTTC. Protein product: CASSSEGRPVYYNEQFF.

The V call is TRBV27, the J call TRBJ2-7; tentatively, D is TRBD2 (6 bases). The CDR3 is 15 residues long. With 2 bases removed from V and 2 bases from J, the gap between germline ends came to 13 bases. The germline V gene has CDR1 MNHEY and CDR2 SMNVEV (reference sequence). CDR3 region: CASSLAGGLPYEQYF. The CDR3 DNA reads as TGTGCCAGCAGTTTAGCCGGGGGTTTGCCCTACGAGCAGTACTTC.

This chain links TRBV25-1 with TRBJ1-2; unclear D gene. In germline, CDR1 is MGHDK, CDR2 SYGVNS. CDR3 length equals 13 residues. Trimming shortened V by 3 bases and J by 7 bases, and 12 bases separated the two germline ends. The chain's CDR3 is CASSERRSGGYTF. CDR3 in DNA: TGTGCCAGCAGTGAGAGGCGTTCCGGTGGCTACACCTTC.

This clonotype was seen only a few times. This chain links TRBV27 with TRBJ2-3; D is undetermined. Trimming cost V 4 bases and J 5 bases, with 7 bases left between them. Per the germline V gene, CDR1 is MNHEY and CDR2 is SMNVEV (reference sequence). This CDR3 has 12 amino acids. Here the CDR3 reads CASSSRVDTQYF. The CDR3 DNA follows: TGTGCCAGCAGTTCACGGGTAGATACGCAGTATTTT.

The chain links TRBV4-1 to TRBJ2-1, with D perhaps TRBD2 (5 bases). Per germline, CDR1 MGHRA and CDR2 YSYEKL. V lost 3 bases and J lost 0, with 12 bases in between. The CDR3 is made up of 16 amino acids. CDR3 in amino acids: CASSQAGLSSYNEQFF. The DNA of the CDR3 is TGCGCCAGCAGCCAGGCCGGACTGAGCTCCTACAATGAGCAGTTCTTC.

V gene TRBV24-1 combines with J gene TRBJ2-3; D is ambiguous. The CDR3 is 12 amino acids. Trimming stripped 4 bases from V and 2 bases from J, with 3 bases between. The germline gives CDR1 KGHDR, CDR2 SFDVKD. CDR3 loop: CATSDHTDTQYF. CDR3 bases: TGTGCCACCAGTGACCACACAGATACGCAGTATTTT.

In this sample, this clonotype turned up a few times. This chain joins TRBV28 and TRBJ2-7, with 14 bases that match TRBD2. Germline V CDR1 and CDR2: MDHEN, SYDVKM. This CDR3 has 16 amino acids. J gave up 2 bases and V 5 bases, and 5 bases lay outside the gene matches. CDR3 DNA sequence: TGTGCCAGCAGTGCACCGGGACTAGCGGGGGCCTACGAGCAGTACTTC. Its protein is CASSAPGLAGAYEQYF.

This clonotype was detected only a few times. The genes are TRBV7-9 and TRBJ2-7; weak D call: TRBD2 (5 bases). The CDR3 length is 16 residues. V was trimmed by 0 bases and J by 2 bases, leaving 14 bases between them. CDR1 is SEHNR, CDR2 FQNEAQ, per germline (reference sequence). The CDR3 DNA reads TGTGCCAGCAGCTTAGCGCGGGCCCCAGAGGCCTACGAGCAGTACTTC. This sequence encodes CASSLARAPEAYEQYF.

The chain links TRBV5-6 to TRBJ1-1, with no clear D. The length of the CDR3 is 14 residues. V lost 2 bases to trimming and J lost 3 bases, with 11 bases between them. In germline, CDR1 is SGHDT, CDR2 YYEEEE. CDR3: CASSFGVGDTEAFF. The CDR3 DNA sequence: TGTGCCAGCAGCTTCGGGGTCGGGGACACTGAAGCTTTCTTT.

This clonotype was seen at least ten times. The chain has TRBV4-2 and TRBJ1-3; D call uncertain. Trimming took 0 bases from V and 0 from J, leaving 6 bases between them. CDR1 is LGHNA and CDR2 is YNFKEQ in the germline V gene. This CDR3 contains 15 residues. The CDR3 here is CASSQDAHSGNTIYF. The CDR3 DNA follows: TGTGCCAGCAGCCAAGACGCACACTCTGGAAACACCATATATTTT.

V is TRBV21-1 and J is TRBJ2-7; the table's D call TRBD2 went unverified against the DNA. TRBV21-1 is termed a pseudogene. This CDR3 comprises 17 residues. CDR3 bases: TGTGCCAGCAGCAAATCAGCGGGGTCCTTTCTTTACTACGAGCAGTACTTC. Translating gives CASSKSAGSFLYYEQYF.

This chain links TRBV27 with TRBJ2-6, with a weak D call TRBD1 (6 bases). CDR1 MNHEY and CDR2 SMNVEV come from the germline V gene (reference sequence). Trimming left V 2 bases short and J 11 bases short, with 7 bases between. The CDR3 totals 12 residues. The CDR3 is CASSLGGDVLTF. In DNA, the CDR3 is TGTGCCAGCAGTTTAGGGGGCGACGTCCTGACTTTC.

This clonotype was recorded at least ten times. The J gene is TRBJ2-1, the V gene TRBV27; D is possibly TRBD1 (5 bases). V was shortened by 4 bases and J by 5 bases, with 9 bases between the two germline ends. There are 13 residues in the CDR3. Germline lookup yields CDR1 MNHEY and CDR2 SMNVEV (reference sequence). The CDR3 DNA follows: TGTGCCAGCAGTTGGTCGACAGACAATGAGCAGTTCTTC. Translated, it gives CASSWSTDNEQFF.

The gene calls are TRBV27 and TRBJ1-2, with TRBD1 as a possible D gene (6 bases). V lost 0 bases to trimming and J lost 8 bases, with 16 bases between them. CDR3 length: 15 residues. Germline CDR1 is MNHEY and CDR2 is SMNVEV (reference sequence). CDR3 nucleotide sequence: TGTGCCAGCAGTTTATCGAGACAGTCGAGGGGGGGCTACACCTTC. This translates into CASSLSRQSRGGYTF.

The chain links TRBV28 to TRBJ2-3, with 8 nucleotides matching TRBD2. Germline lookup yields CDR1 MDHEN and CDR2 SYDVKM. This CDR3 has 15 amino acids. V lost 6 bases and J lost 4; bases outside the gene matches: 9. CDR3 nucleotide sequence: TGTGCCAGCAGCCTAAGCGGGAGTGGCTCAGATACGCAGTATTTT. Amino acids: CASSLSGSGSDTQYF.

The gene calls are TRBV7-6 and TRBJ2-7, with 8 nucleotides matching TRBD1. This CDR3 region has 14 residues. Germline V gives CDR1 SGHVS, CDR2 FNYEAQ. With 5 bases clipped from V and 5 bases from J, the junction kept 8 bases outside the gene matches. The CDR3 DNA reads TGTGCCAGCAGCCCCGGGACAGGTGCCCACGAGCAGTACTTC. Translating it yields CASSPGTGAHEQYF.

The chain is built from TRBV10-3 and TRBJ2-7; TRBD2 matches 9 bases. CDR1 and CDR2 from the germline V gene are ENHRY and SYGVKD. The CDR3 has 13 residues. V was clipped by 7 bases and J by 3 bases; unmatched bases: 4. The CDR3 nucleotides read TGTGCCATCACCGGAGCGGGAGGCTACGAGCAGTACTTC. This sequence encodes CAITGAGGYEQYF.

This clonotype was counted at least ten times. This chain uses TRBV27 with TRBJ2-2; D remains ambiguous. Germline CDR1 and CDR2: MNHEY and SMNVEV (reference sequence). The CDR3 runs to 15 residues. Trimming removed 4 bases at V and 2 bases at J, with 11 bases between. DNA of the CDR3: TGTGCCAGCAGTTCCCCAAAGCCCAACACCGGGGAGCTGTTTTTT. Residues: CASSSPKPNTGELFF.

This chain links TRBV7-9 with TRBJ2-1; unclear D gene. V was shortened by 7 bases and J by 0 bases, with 10 bases between the two germline ends. The CDR3 contains 14 residues. Per the germline V gene, CDR1 is SEHNR and CDR2 is FQNEAQ (reference sequence). CDR3 region: CASTTTSSYNEQFF. For the CDR3, the DNA is TGTGCCAGCACTACTACGAGCTCCTACAATGAGCAGTTCTTC.

This clonotype was picked up many times. J is TRBJ2-3 and V is TRBV27; D is unclear. The V end was cut by 6 bases, the J end by 4 bases, with 8 bases between. The CDR3 loop spans 12 amino acids. From germline, CDR1 is MNHEY and CDR2 SMNVEV (reference sequence). In DNA, the CDR3 is TGTGCCAGCAGCAATGTGGCAGATACGCAGTATTTT. Protein product: CASSNVADTQYF.

This chain joins TRBV29-1 and TRBJ1-5; weak D call: TRBD1 (6 bases). Germline lookup yields CDR1 SQVTM and CDR2 ANQGSEA. Trimming left V 4 bases short and J 6 bases short, with 13 bases between. This CDR3 has 13 residues. For the CDR3, the DNA is TGCAGCGTTGGGAACGAGGGGGTTCAGCCCCAGCATTTT. Its protein product is CSVGNEGVQPQHF.

V is TRBV7-2 and J is TRBJ2-5; perhaps TRBD1 as D (6 bases). The V end was cut by 3 bases, the J end by 3 bases, with 8 bases between. The CDR3 contains 13 residues. Looked up from germline, CDR1 is SGHTA and CDR2 is FQGNSA. As DNA, the CDR3 is TGTGCCAGCAGCTTTTACAGGGAAGAGACCCAGTACTTC. It yields the protein CASSFYREETQYF. Full variable domain (remainder filled in from reference TRBV7-2 and TRBJ2-5): GAGVSQSPSNKVTEKGKDVELRCDPISGHTALYWYRQSLGQGLEFLIYFQGNSAPDKSGLPSDRFSAERTGGSVSTLTIQRTQQEDSAVYLCASSFYREETQYFGPGTRLLVL.

CDR3 amino acids: CSASSRVVTYEQYF. CDR3 bases: TGCAGTGCTAGCTCCAGGGTAGTGACCTACGAGCAGTACTTC. The chain combines TRBV20-1 with TRBJ2-7, with D perhaps matching TRBD1 (5 bases). V lost 3 bases and J 2 bases, leaving 14 bases between the germline ends. CDR3 size: 14 residues. Germline values: CDR1 DFQATT, CDR2 SNEGSKA (reference sequence).

The chain recombines TRBV29-1 with TRBJ2-1; D call uncertain. The CDR3 spans 12 residues. CDR1 SQVTM and CDR2 ANQGSEA come from the germline V gene. V was shortened by 2 bases and J by 9 bases, with 11 bases between the two germline ends. The CDR3: CSVEPNRPEQFF. The DNA for the CDR3 is TGCAGCGTTGAACCCAACCGGCCTGAGCAGTTCTTC.